These T cell receptor beta chains were read from a single sample in a study of blood T cell repertoires in COVID-19. The method was immunoSEQ multiplex PCR; TCRdb's version includes in-frame clones alone and lacks a portion of them. The sample has 180,000 or so clones; about 88% are singletons. Source material: PBMCs or T cells enriched from blood (not recorded which). Receptors were obtained from a woman aged 40 to 50 with acute COVID-19. CDR3s include the opening cysteine and the closing phenylalanine or tryptophan. Each record gives: V gene, J gene, clone size, D gene, CDR3 protein, CDR3 DNA. D genes are given only for firm matches. Some rows mark clone size as missing; the rest say once, few, many or name a class of expanded clone.

v_gene: TRBV5-1
j_gene: TRBJ1-3
abundance: .
d_gene: .
CDR3aa: CASSLGDTTIYF
CDR3nt: TGCGCCAGCAGCTTGGGTGACACCACCATATATTTT

v_gene: TRBV4-1
j_gene: TRBJ1-5
abundance: .
d_gene: TRBD1
CDR3aa: CASSQRDRGNQPQHF
CDR3nt: TGCGCCAGCAGCCAACGGGACAGGGGCAATCAGCCCCAGCATTTT

v_gene: TRBV7-2
j_gene: TRBJ1-5
abundance: .
d_gene: .
CDR3aa: CASSLDFGQPQHF
CDR3nt: TGTGCCAGCAGCTTAGACTTCGGTCAGCCCCAGCATTTT

v_gene: TRBV5-1
j_gene: TRBJ1-1
abundance: .
d_gene: TRBD1
CDR3aa: CASARQGNTEAFF
CDR3nt: TGCGCCAGCGCGCGACAGGGGAACACTGAAGCTTTCTTT

v_gene: TRBV19
j_gene: TRBJ1-4
abundance: .
d_gene: TRBD1
CDR3aa: CASSMGPGTGNGEKLFF
CDR3nt: TGTGCCAGTAGTATGGGTCCCGGGACAGGGAATGGTGAAAAACTGTTTTTT

v_gene: TRBV7-2
j_gene: TRBJ2-7
abundance: .
d_gene: TRBD1
CDR3aa: CASNDRELGKQYF
CDR3nt: TGTGCCAGCAACGACAGGGAGTTGGGAAAGCAGTACTTC

v_gene: TRBV28
j_gene: TRBJ2-7
abundance: .
d_gene: .
CDR3aa: CASNAGPISYEQYF
CDR3nt: TGTGCCAGCAATGCAGGTCCAATCTCCTACGAGCAGTACTTC

v_gene: TRBV7-9
j_gene: TRBJ1-4
abundance: .
d_gene: .
CDR3aa: CASSSPAEATNEKLFF
CDR3nt: TGTGCCAGCAGCTCCCCGGCGGAAGCAACTAATGAAAAACTGTTTTTT

v_gene: TRBV7-8
j_gene: TRBJ2-1
abundance: few
d_gene: TRBD2
CDR3aa: CASSLVPPGLGNEQFF
CDR3nt: TGTGCCAGCAGCTTAGTGCCCCCAGGACTAGGGAATGAGCAGTTCTTC

v_gene: TRBV7-3
j_gene: TRBJ2-2
abundance: .
d_gene: .
CDR3aa: CASAIRVDTGELFF
CDR3nt: TGTGCCAGCGCAATCCGGGTGGACACCGGGGAGCTGTTTTTT

v_gene: TRBV4-1
j_gene: TRBJ2-7
abundance: .
d_gene: .
CDR3aa: CASSPLGQGDEQYF
CDR3nt: TGCGCCAGCAGCCCTCTCGGCCAGGGTGACGAGCAGTACTTC

v_gene: TRBV4-1
j_gene: TRBJ1-2
abundance: .
d_gene: .
CDR3aa: CASSQFAGGAYGYTF
CDR3nt: TGCGCCAGCAGCCAATTTGCGGGGGGCGCGTATGGCTACACCTTC

v_gene: TRBV3-1/TRBV3-2
j_gene: TRBJ2-1
abundance: .
d_gene: TRBD2
CDR3aa: CASSQEGGGYYNEQFF
CDR3nt: TGTGCCAGCAGCCAAGAAGGCGGGGGATACTACAATGAGCAGTTCTTC

v_gene: TRBV5-4
j_gene: TRBJ1-3
abundance: .
d_gene: .
CDR3aa: CASSLRSSGNTIYF
CDR3nt: TGTGCCAGCAGCCTCCGCAGCTCTGGAAACACCATATATTTT

v_gene: TRBV2
j_gene: TRBJ2-7
abundance: .
d_gene: .
CDR3aa: CASSWSSTTIEQYF
CDR3nt: TGTGCCAGCAGTTGGAGCTCAACAACGATCGAGCAGTACTTC

v_gene: TRBV9
j_gene: TRBJ2-2
abundance: .
d_gene: TRBD2
CDR3aa: CASSLSRGLAGDTGELFF
CDR3nt: TGTGCCAGCAGCCTTTCAAGGGGACTAGCGGGAGACACCGGGGAGCTGTTTTTT

v_gene: TRBV6-4
j_gene: TRBJ2-3
abundance: few
d_gene: TRBD2
CDR3aa: CASSERGGTDTQYF
CDR3nt: TGTGCCAGCAGTGAGCGGGGGGGCACAGATACGCAGTATTTT

v_gene: TRBV2
j_gene: TRBJ2-2
abundance: .
d_gene: TRBD2
CDR3aa: CASSQTGGDTGELFF
CDR3nt: TGTGCCAGCAGCCAGACTGGGGGGGACACCGGGGAGCTGTTTTTT

v_gene: TRBV5-1
j_gene: TRBJ2-5
abundance: .
d_gene: .
CDR3aa: CASSLGGGKETQYF
CDR3nt: TGCGCCAGCAGCTTGGGGGGGGGCAAAGAGACCCAGTACTTC

v_gene: TRBV19
j_gene: TRBJ1-5
abundance: .
d_gene: .
CDR3aa: CASSTVQDWVSNQPQHF
CDR3nt: TGTGCCAGTAGTACCGTCCAGGATTGGGTTAGCAATCAGCCCCAGCATTTT

v_gene: TRBV10-2
j_gene: TRBJ2-3
abundance: once
d_gene: .
CDR3aa: CASSGPGTRVADTQYF
CDR3nt: TGCGCCAGCAGTGGCCCCGGGACTCGGGTTGCAGATACGCAGTATTTT

v_gene: TRBV2
j_gene: TRBJ2-1
abundance: .
d_gene: TRBD2
CDR3aa: CAGAATQRGERYNEQFF
CDR3nt: TGTGCCGGGGCCGCCACTCAGCGGGGGGAAAGATACAATGAGCAGTTCTTC

v_gene: TRBV9
j_gene: TRBJ2-5
abundance: .
d_gene: TRBD1
CDR3aa: CASSGRDRVRETQYF
CDR3nt: TGTGCCAGCAGCGGCCGGGACAGGGTACGGGAGACCCAGTACTTC

v_gene: TRBV9
j_gene: TRBJ1-6
abundance: .
d_gene: TRBD1
CDR3aa: CASSATGLGNSPLHF
CDR3nt: TGTGCCAGCAGCGCGACAGGGCTCGGTAATTCACCCCTCCACTTT

v_gene: TRBV9
j_gene: TRBJ2-3
abundance: .
d_gene: TRBD2
CDR3aa: CASSVVAGGPEDTQYF
CDR3nt: TGTGCCAGCAGCGTAGTGGCGGGGGGGCCGGAAGATACGCAGTATTTT

v_gene: TRBV2
j_gene: TRBJ2-1
abundance: .
d_gene: .
CDR3aa: CASSPRGLSYNEQFF
CDR3nt: TGTGCCAGCAGTCCGCGGGGGCTCTCCTACAATGAGCAGTTCTTC

v_gene: TRBV9
j_gene: TRBJ2-3
abundance: .
d_gene: .
CDR3aa: CASSGNTGFTDTQYF
CDR3nt: TGTGCCAGCAGCGGCAACACAGGATTCACAGATACGCAGTATTTT

v_gene: TRBV18
j_gene: TRBJ1-3
abundance: .
d_gene: TRBD1
CDR3aa: CASSPLSRTGTSRGNTIYF
CDR3nt: TGTGCCAGCTCACCACTGTCCAGGACAGGGACCAGCAGGGGAAACACCATATATTTT

v_gene: TRBV6-5
j_gene: TRBJ2-3
abundance: .
d_gene: TRBD2
CDR3aa: CASSPLAGHTDTQYF
CDR3nt: TGTGCCAGCAGTCCACTAGCGGGGCACACAGATACGCAGTATTTT

v_gene: TRBV5-1
j_gene: TRBJ2-7
abundance: .
d_gene: .
CDR3aa: CASSLSGEIELYEQYF
CDR3nt: TGCGCCAGCAGCTTGTCGGGAGAAATAGAACTCTACGAGCAGTACTTC

v_gene: TRBV11-1
j_gene: TRBJ2-1
abundance: .
d_gene: .
CDR3aa: CASSWGQGIHNEQFF
CDR3nt: TGTGCCAGCAGCTGGGGTCAGGGGATCCACAATGAGCAGTTCTTC

v_gene: TRBV9
j_gene: TRBJ2-5
abundance: .
d_gene: TRBD2
CDR3aa: CASSPAGTSVTQYF
CDR3nt: TGTGCCAGCAGCCCAGCCGGGACTAGCGTAACCCAGTACTTC

v_gene: TRBV18
j_gene: TRBJ2-1
abundance: once
d_gene: TRBD1
CDR3aa: CASSPQGSGTVYNEQFF
CDR3nt: TGTGCCAGCTCCCCCCAGGGGTCCGGGACAGTATACAATGAGCAGTTCTTC

v_gene: TRBV9
j_gene: TRBJ1-5
abundance: .
d_gene: .
CDR3aa: CASSVAPNQPQHF
CDR3nt: TGTGCCAGCAGCGTAGCTCCCAATCAGCCCCAGCATTTT

v_gene: TRBV10-3
j_gene: TRBJ2-3
abundance: once
d_gene: TRBD2
CDR3aa: CAISSGGVSTDTQYF
CDR3nt: TGTGCCATCAGTAGTGGGGGGGTAAGCACAGATACGCAGTATTTT

v_gene: TRBV28
j_gene: TRBJ1-6
abundance: .
d_gene: .
CDR3aa: CASSDWTGSGNSPLHF
CDR3nt: TGTGCCAGCAGCGACTGGACGGGGTCGGGCAATTCACCCCTCCACTTT

v_gene: TRBV5-1
j_gene: TRBJ1-2
abundance: .
d_gene: TRBD1
CDR3aa: CASSPTWGQGNGYTF
CDR3nt: TGCGCCAGCAGCCCGACCTGGGGACAGGGGAATGGCTACACCTTC

v_gene: TRBV7-2
j_gene: TRBJ2-5
abundance: .
d_gene: .
CDR3aa: CASSSFETQYF
CDR3nt: TGTGCCAGCAGCTCCTTTGAGACCCAGTACTTC

v_gene: TRBV4-1
j_gene: TRBJ1-6
abundance: .
d_gene: TRBD1
CDR3aa: CASSIAGTGGQLYSPLHF
CDR3nt: TGCGCCAGCAGCATCGCCGGGACAGGGGGGCAATTATATTCACCCCTCCACTTT

v_gene: TRBV4-3
j_gene: TRBJ2-2
abundance: .
d_gene: .
CDR3aa: CASSQELAGGELFF
CDR3nt: TGCGCCAGCAGCCAAGAGTTGGCGGGCGGGGAGCTGTTTTTT

v_gene: TRBV18
j_gene: TRBJ2-3
abundance: .
d_gene: .
CDR3aa: CASSPKGGTDTQYF
CDR3nt: TGTGCCAGCTCACCAAAGGGAGGCACAGATACGCAGTATTTT

v_gene: TRBV7-8
j_gene: TRBJ1-5
abundance: .
d_gene: TRBD1
CDR3aa: CASSLAGQGNQPQHF
CDR3nt: TGTGCCAGCAGCTTAGCCGGACAGGGGAATCAGCCCCAGCATTTT

v_gene: TRBV12-3/TRBV12-4
j_gene: TRBJ2-5
abundance: once
d_gene: .
CDR3aa: CASSYGVVETQYF
CDR3nt: TGTGCCAGCAGTTACGGAGTGGTCGAGACCCAGTACTTC